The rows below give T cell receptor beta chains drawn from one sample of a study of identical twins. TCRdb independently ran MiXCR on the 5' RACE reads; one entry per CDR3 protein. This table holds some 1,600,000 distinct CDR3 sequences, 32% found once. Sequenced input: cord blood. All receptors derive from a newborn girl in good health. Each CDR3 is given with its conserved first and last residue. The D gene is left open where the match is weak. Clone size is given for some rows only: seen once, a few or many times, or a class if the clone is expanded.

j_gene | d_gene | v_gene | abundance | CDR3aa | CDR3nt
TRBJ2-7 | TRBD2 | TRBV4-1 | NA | CASSQNSGGYEQYF | TGCGCCAGCAGCCAGAACAGCGGGGGCTACGAGCAGTACTTC
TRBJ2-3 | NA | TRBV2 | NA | CASSGISDTLYF | TGTGCCAGCAGTGGGATTTCTGATACGCTGTATTTT
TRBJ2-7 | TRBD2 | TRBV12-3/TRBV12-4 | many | CASSLLAAYEQYF | TGTGCCAGCAGTTTACTAGCGGCCTACGAGCAGTACTTC
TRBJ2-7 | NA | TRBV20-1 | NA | CSARVLGDRPYEQYF | TGCAGTGCTAGAGTTCTTGGAGACAGACCCTACGAGCAGTACTTC
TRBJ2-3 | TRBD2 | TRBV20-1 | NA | CSEDGGRNTDTQYF | TGCAGTGAAGATGGCGGGAGGAATACAGATACGCAGTATTTT
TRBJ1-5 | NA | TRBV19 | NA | CASSTRTAYSNQPQHF | TGTGCCAGTAGTACGCGGACAGCTTATAGCAATCAGCCCCAGCATTTT
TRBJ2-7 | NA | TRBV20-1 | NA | CSASPGDIRYEQYF | TGCAGTGCTAGCCCAGGGGACATCCGCTACGAGCAGTACTTC
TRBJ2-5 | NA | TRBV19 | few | CASSVVLRETQYF | TGTGCCAGTAGTGTTGTCCTGCGGGAGACCCAGTACTTC
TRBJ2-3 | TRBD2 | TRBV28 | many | CASSYPPLAGGDTQYF | TGTGCCAGCAGTTACCCCCCACTAGCGGGAGGAGATACGCAGTATTTT
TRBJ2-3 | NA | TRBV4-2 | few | CASSQDGEQGTDTQYF | TGTGCCAGCAGCCAAGACGGGGAGCAGGGCACAGATACGCAGTATTTT
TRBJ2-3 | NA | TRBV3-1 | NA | CASSRRYLSMDTQYF | TGTGCCAGCAGCCGGCGTTACCTTAGTATGGATACGCAGTATTTT
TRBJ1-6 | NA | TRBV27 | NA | CASRPGLVYSPLHF | TGTGCCAGCAGACCTGGACTGGTGTATTCACCCCTCCACTTT
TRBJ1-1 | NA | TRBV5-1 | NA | CASSSSQGFTEAFF | TGCGCCAGCAGCTCCAGTCAGGGGTTCACTGAAGCTTTCTTT
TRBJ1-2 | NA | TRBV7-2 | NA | CASSLGRVDGYTF | TGTGCCAGCAGCTTAGGGAGGGTTGATGGCTACACCTTC
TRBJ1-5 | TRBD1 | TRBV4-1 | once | CASSLGQPHSNQPQHF | TGCGCCAGCAGCCTGGGACAGCCCCATAGCAATCAGCCCCAGCATTTT
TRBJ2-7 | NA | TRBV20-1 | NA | CSARGIANTVSEQYF | TGCAGTGCTAGAGGTATCGCGAACACAGTGAGCGAGCAGTACTTC
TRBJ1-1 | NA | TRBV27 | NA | CASSLHKVTTEAFF | TGTGCCAGCAGTTTACATAAGGTTACCACTGAAGCTTTCTTT
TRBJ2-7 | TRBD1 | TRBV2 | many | CASERTGNSYEQYF | TGTGCCAGCGAAAGGACAGGGAACTCCTACGAGCAGTACTTC
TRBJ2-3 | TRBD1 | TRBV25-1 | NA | CASSESETGLSADTQYF | TGTGCCAGCAGTGAATCCGAGACAGGGCTGTCAGCAGATACGCAGTATTTT
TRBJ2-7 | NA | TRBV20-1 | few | CSARLGSTYEQYF | TGCAGTGCTAGACTCGGGAGCACCTACGAGCAGTACTTC
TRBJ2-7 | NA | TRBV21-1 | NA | CASSKVVGGPYEQYF | TGTGCCAGCAGCAAGGTAGTGGGGGGCCCCTACGAGCAGTACTTC
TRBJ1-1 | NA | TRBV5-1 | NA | CASSILYRDTEAFF | TGCGCCAGCAGCATCTTATACAGGGACACTGAAGCTTTCTTT
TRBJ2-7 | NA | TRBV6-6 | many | CASSFHYEQYF | TGTGCCAGCAGTTTTCACTACGAGCAGTACTTC
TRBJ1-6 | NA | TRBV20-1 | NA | CSARDGRNSPPHF | TGCAGTGCTAGGGATGGGAGGAATTCACCCCCCCACTTT
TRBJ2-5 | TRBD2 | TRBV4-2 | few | CASSQDFWRGAGETQYF | TGTGCCAGCAGCCAAGATTTTTGGCGGGGGGCTGGGGAGACCCAGTACTTC
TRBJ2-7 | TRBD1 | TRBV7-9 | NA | CASSLDRTGEQYF | TGTGCCAGCAGCTTGGACAGGACGGGCGAGCAGTACTTC
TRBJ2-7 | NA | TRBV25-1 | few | CASSASAEQYF | TGTGCCAGCAGTGCTAGCGCCGAGCAGTACTTC
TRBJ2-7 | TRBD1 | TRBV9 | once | CASSPWTGYNEQYF | TGTGCCAGCAGCCCTTGGACAGGGTACAATGAGCAGTACTTC
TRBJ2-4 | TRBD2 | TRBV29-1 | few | CSVVWASGKNIQYF | TGCAGCGTTGTTTGGGCTAGCGGCAAAAACATTCAGTACTTC
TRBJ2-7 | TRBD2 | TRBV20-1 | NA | CSARASLGGRITSYNEQYF | TGCAGTGCTAGAGCGTCGCTGGGCGGGAGAATTACGTCCTACAATGAGCAGTACTTC
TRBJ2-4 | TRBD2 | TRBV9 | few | CASSEGLAGPKNIQYF | TGTGCCAGCAGCGAGGGACTAGCGGGGCCCAAAAACATTCAGTACTTC
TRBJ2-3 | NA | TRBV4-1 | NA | CASSQRFGTDTQYF | TGCGCCAGCAGCCAAAGATTCGGCACAGATACGCAGTATTTT
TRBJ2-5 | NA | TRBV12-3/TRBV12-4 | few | CASSLEGRKETQYF | TGTGCCAGCAGTTTAGAGGGACGGAAAGAGACCCAGTACTTC
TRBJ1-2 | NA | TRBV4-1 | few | CASSQDLAAPSNYGYTF | TGCGCCAGCAGCCAAGATCTGGCCGCACCTTCTAACTATGGCTACACCTTC
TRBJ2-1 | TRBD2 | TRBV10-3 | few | CAISWREGRNEQFF | TGTGCCATCAGTTGGCGGGAGGGCCGGAATGAGCAGTTCTTC
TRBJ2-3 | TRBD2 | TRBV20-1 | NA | CSASMGGRASDTQYF | TGCAGTGCTAGTATGGGCGGGAGGGCCTCAGATACGCAGTATTTT
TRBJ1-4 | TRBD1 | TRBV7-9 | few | CASTGTGREKLFF | TGTGCCAGCACTGGGACAGGGAGAGAAAAACTGTTTTTT
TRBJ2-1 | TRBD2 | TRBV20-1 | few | CSARPSGRRNEQFF | TGCAGTGCTAGGCCTAGCGGGAGAAGGAATGAGCAGTTCTTC
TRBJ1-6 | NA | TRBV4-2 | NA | CASSQGGAYNSPPHF | TGTGCCAGCAGCCAAGGAGGGGCGTATAATTCACCCCCCCACTTT
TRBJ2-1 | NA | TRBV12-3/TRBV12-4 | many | CASSFRNEQFF | TGTGCCAGCAGTTTTCGCAATGAGCAGTTCTTC
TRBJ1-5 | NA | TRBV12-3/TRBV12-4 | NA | CASTPTGSSNQPQHF | TGTGCCAGCACCCCAACAGGGTCTAGCAATCAGCCCCAGCATTTT